This TCR beta chain originates from a study of T cells in localized non-small cell lung cancer. Overall study findings and caveats: For the top 100 tumor clones, a median about 62 also appeared in adjacent lung. The highest T cell clonality was in uninvolved adjacent lung, above tumor.

The assay was immunoSEQ multiplex PCR, and TCRdb's table has in-frame clones only and misses some. The table shows 55,000 to 65,000 clones, with around 90% occurring only once. Turning to this clone: Its cognate antigen is unknown.

The germline V gene encodes CDR1 SEHNR and CDR2 FQNEAQ (reference sequence). With V trimmed by 5 bases and J by 4 bases, 4 bases remained unmatched. This CDR3 region has 15 residues. V and J are TRBV7-9 and TRBJ2-1, with TRBD2 matching over 11 bases. Specimen: peripheral blood, collected before any cancer treatment. This clonotype was sampled from a man aged 40 to 69 with stage I squamous cell lung carcinoma. CDR3 in amino acids: CASSLLAGVYNEQFF. The CDR3 DNA reads TGTGCCAGCAGCCTACTAGCGGGAGTTTACAATGAGCAGTTCTTC.